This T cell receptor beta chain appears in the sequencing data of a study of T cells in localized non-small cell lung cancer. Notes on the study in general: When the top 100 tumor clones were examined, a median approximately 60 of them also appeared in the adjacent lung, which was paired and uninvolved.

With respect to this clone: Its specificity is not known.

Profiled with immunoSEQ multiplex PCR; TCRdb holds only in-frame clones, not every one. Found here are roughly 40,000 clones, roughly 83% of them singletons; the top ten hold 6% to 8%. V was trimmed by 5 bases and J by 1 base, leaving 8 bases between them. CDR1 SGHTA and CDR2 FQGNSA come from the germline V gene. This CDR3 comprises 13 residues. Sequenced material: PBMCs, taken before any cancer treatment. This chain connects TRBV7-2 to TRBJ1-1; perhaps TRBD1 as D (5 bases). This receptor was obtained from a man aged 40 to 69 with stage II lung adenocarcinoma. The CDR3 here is CASSVTENTEAFF. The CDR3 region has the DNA TGTGCCAGCAGCGTGACAGAGAACACTGAAGCTTTCTTT. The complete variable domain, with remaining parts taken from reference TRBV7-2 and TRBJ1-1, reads GAGVSQSPSNKVTEKGKDVELRCDPISGHTALYWYRQSLGQGLEFLIYFQGNSAPDKSGLPSDRFSAERTGGSVSTLTIQRTQQEDSAVYLCASSVTENTEAFFGQGTRLTVV.